This TCR beta chain stems from a study of shared clonotypes between healthy human individuals. TCRdb's copy holds only in-frame clones and misses some; the assay was immunoSEQ multiplex PCR. The sample lists roughly 2.4 million clones; nearly 97% were seen once. Germline lookup yields CDR1 SGHRS and CDR2 YFSETQ. V shed 0 bases and J shed 5 bases, with 26 bases lying between them. This CDR3 has 19 residues. The source material was naive CD4+ T cells sorted from blood. Described subset: CD45RA+ positively selected. The chain uses TRBV5-1 and TRBJ2-5, with D possibly matching TRBD1 (5 bases). The receptor comes from a man younger than 30 in good health. In DNA, the CDR3 is TGCGCCAGCAGCTTGGCCCCATTCTCACTTCGGCAGGGTGGGGAGACCCAGTACTTC. This translates into CASSLAPFSLRQGGETQYF.